These 6 T cell receptor beta chains were sequenced from one sample in a study of early T cells in non-severe SARS-CoV-2 infection (dated by TCRdb to about 2021). Preparation of the library involved 5' RACE. For sequencing, a NextSeq 500 was employed. The public reads were run again by TCRdb, first through fastp at Q25 and then through MiXCR, and only productive beta chains were kept. Rows matching on CDR3 protein sequence are summarized as one entry with the most common DNA and genes. The sample table holds tens of thousands of distinct CDR3 sequences, of which 6.6% were seen once. Of the sample, roughly 5.6% is held by the ten largest clones. Material: whole blood, obtained at baseline. These receptors were taken from an adult who was a healthcare worker with PCR-confirmed SARS-CoV-2 infection or an uninfected control (not recorded which).

Only a few counts were recorded for this clonotype. The CDR3 is CASSPILAGQETQYF. CDR3 sequence (DNA): TGTGCCAGCAGTCCTATACTAGCGGGGCAAGAGACCCAGTACTTC. This sequence joins TRBV6-5 and TRBJ2-5, with TRBD2 matching over 10 bases. J was trimmed by 2 bases and V by 5 bases; bases with no gene match: 5. The V gene's germline CDR1 is MNHEY and CDR2 SVGAGI. This CDR3 comprises 15 residues.

The chain joins TRBV9 to TRBJ1-3; the D is unclear. This CDR3 has 15 amino acids. Germline lookup yields CDR1 SGDLS and CDR2 YYNGEE. V dropped 4 bases and J dropped 4 bases, with 15 bases sitting between them. The CDR3 nucleotides read TGTGCCAGCAGCCCAACCGGGGTTCTCGGAAACACCATATATTTT. This encodes CASSPTGVLGNTIYF.

DNA for the CDR3: TGTGCCAGCAGTAGGACAGGAACCTACGAGCAGTACTTC. As protein: CASSRTGTYEQYF. The chain employs TRBV27 and TRBJ2-7; 7 bases align to TRBD1. The CDR3 is 13 residues long. The V gene end was trimmed by 5 bases and the J gene end by 2 bases; junction bases not matched to a gene: 3. Germline loops: CDR1 MNHEY, CDR2 SMNVEV (reference sequence).

This clonotype was seen many times. The CDR3 region has the DNA TGTGCCAGCAGTTACTCCTTAATATCGACAGGGGGTAATTCACCCCTCCACTTT. Its protein is CASSYSLISTGGNSPLHF. The chain recombines TRBV6-5 with TRBJ1-6, with TRBD1 identical over 9 bases. With 0 bases clipped from V and 6 bases from J, the junction kept 9 bases outside the gene matches. This CDR3 is 18 amino acids long. CDR1 and CDR2 (germline): MNHEY, SVGAGI.

The table lists this clonotype with many counts. This chain uses TRBV13 with TRBJ2-7; D gene uncertain. Germline V gene lookup returns CDR1 PRHDT and CDR2 FYEKMQ (reference sequence). The CDR3 covers 13 residues. Trimming stripped 5 bases from V and 2 bases from J, with 10 bases between. DNA for the CDR3: TGTGCCAGCAGCCGCAACCTCCCCTACGAGCAGTACTTC. Its protein product is CASSRNLPYEQYF. Variable domain in full (rest from reference TRBV13 and TRBJ2-7): AAGVIQSPRHLIKEKRETATLKCYPIPRHDTVYWYQQGPGQDPQFLISFYEKMQSDKGSIPDRFSAQQFSDYHSELNMSSLELGDSALYFCASSRNLPYEQYFGPGTRLTVT.

This chain joins TRBV4-3 and TRBJ2-1; a possible D gene is TRBD2 (5 bases). The CDR3 is made up of 14 amino acids. V was shortened by 0 bases and J by 9 bases, with 12 bases between the two germline ends. Germline-derived CDR1 and CDR2 are LGHNA and YSLEER. The CDR3 spells CASSQDRRTAEQFF. The CDR3 bases are TGCGCCAGCAGCCAAGATCGGAGGACGGCTGAGCAGTTCTTC.